The 14 T cell receptor beta chains below were found in one sample sequenced in a study of cytomegalovirus exposure and HLA in healthy donors. Amplification used 60 Vbeta primers and 13 Jbeta primers. Produced via immunoSEQ multiplex PCR; TCRdb's table is partial and in-frame only. In the table there are some 120,000 clones, 81% of which are singletons. Specimen: PBMCs. All receptors derive from a young man in good health and CMV-seronegative.

The chain uses TRBV6-6 and TRBJ1-2; D unclear. V dropped 0 bases and J dropped 6 bases, with 11 bases sitting between them. CDR1 is MNHNY, CDR2 SVGAGI, per germline (reference sequence). This CDR3 is built from 14 residues. The CDR3 loop reads CASSYSGEADGYTF. CDR3 coding DNA: TGTGCCAGCAGTTACTCGGGCGAAGCAGATGGCTACACCTTC.

This clone was counted a single time. The chain uses TRBV27 and TRBJ2-7; 8 positions match TRBD1. The germline V gene encodes CDR1 MNHEY and CDR2 SMNVEV (reference sequence). The CDR3 runs to 14 residues. After removal of 0 bases from V and 9 bases from J, the junction contained 7 bases not matched to a gene. The CDR3 here is CASSLSGTGVAQYF. CDR3 in DNA: TGTGCCAGCAGTTTATCGGGGACAGGAGTGGCGCAGTACTTC.

J is TRBJ2-3 and V is TRBV5-5; TRBD1 matches at 7 bases. After removal of 7 bases from V and 0 bases from J, the junction contained 8 bases not matched to a gene. Germline lookup yields CDR1 SGHKS and CDR2 YYEKEE (reference sequence). The CDR3 has 15 amino acids. The DNA for the CDR3 is TGTGCCAGCGGTTTGACAGGGATAAGCACAGATACGCAGTATTTT. It encodes CASGLTGISTDTQYF.

The rearrangement links TRBV4-1 to TRBJ2-1; 7 nucleotides match TRBD2. The J segment lost 2 bases and the V segment lost 0 bases, leaving 1 base of the junction unmatched. In germline, CDR1 is MGHRA, CDR2 YSYEKL. The CDR3 is 15 amino acids. CDR3 bases: TGCGCCAGCAGCCAAGACGGGGGGACCTACAATGAGCAGTTCTTC. Amino acid sequence: CASSQDGGTYNEQFF.

The chain is built from TRBV10-3 and TRBJ2-5, with TRBD1 matching over 8 bases. Germline CDR1 reads ENHRY; CDR2 reads SYGVKD. V lost 4 bases to trimming and J lost 2 bases; unmatched junction nucleotides: 3. The CDR3 is 14 amino acids. CDR3 coding DNA: TGTGCCATCAGTGTTGGGACAGGTCAAGAGACCCAGTACTTC. Translation: CAISVGTGQETQYF.

The chain employs TRBV7-2 and TRBJ2-7; 9 bases are a match to TRBD2. After removal of 3 bases from V and 2 bases from J, the junction contained 11 bases not matched to a gene. The CDR3 totals 17 residues. CDR1 and CDR2 (germline): SGHTA, FQGNSA. The chain's CDR3 is CASSLSSGGHQTYEQYF. Written as DNA, the CDR3 is TGTGCCAGCAGCTTGAGTAGCGGGGGCCATCAGACCTACGAGCAGTACTTC.

The chain links TRBV5-1 to TRBJ1-1, with D maybe TRBD1 (5 bases). Germline values: CDR1 SGHRS, CDR2 YFSETQ. V was shortened by 3 bases and J by 1 base, with 13 bases between the two germline ends. The CDR3 is 15 amino acids. The CDR3 spells CASSSLGGGNTEAFF. The CDR3 DNA reads TGCGCCAGCAGCTCCCTAGGCGGGGGGAACACTGAAGCTTTCTTT.

The genes are TRBV10-3 and TRBJ2-7, with a weak D call TRBD2 (5 bases). This CDR3 region has 15 residues. Between the trimmed V and J ends, which lost 3 bases and 2 bases, there was a span of 14 bases. Germline V gene data show CDR1 as ENHRY and CDR2 as SYGVKD. CDR3 amino acids: CAISDPGEGTYEQYF. CDR3 DNA: TGTGCCATCAGTGATCCCGGGGAAGGGACCTACGAGCAGTACTTC.

V and J are TRBV7-9 and TRBJ1-3, with D perhaps matching TRBD1 (5 bases). CDR1 SEHNR and CDR2 FQNEAQ come from the germline V gene (reference sequence). The ends were cut back, 5 bases at V and 8 bases at J, with 16 bases in the middle. This CDR3 spans 14 amino acids. The CDR3 DNA reads as TGTGCCAGCAGCAAGGACAAGCCTTGGGACACCATATATTTT. It codes for CASSKDKPWDTIYF.

The chain links TRBV5-1 to TRBJ1-3; no firm D call. The V end lost 4 bases, the J end lost 0 bases, and 14 bases lay between the germline ends. CDR1 and CDR2 (germline): SGHRS, YFSETQ. This CDR3 is 16 amino acids long. The CDR3 nucleotides are TGCGCCAGCAGCGCTGGGCTCAAGAGCTCTGGAAACACCATATATTTT. It is translated as CASSAGLKSSGNTIYF.

This clone was counted once. The rearrangement uses TRBV5-6 and TRBJ2-3; TRBD2 matches 7 bases. With 0 bases clipped from V and 0 bases from J, the junction kept 7 bases outside the gene matches. This CDR3 contains 17 residues. Germline CDR1 SGHDT, CDR2 YYEEEE. The CDR3 loop is CASSLEVVRGSTDTQYF. Written as DNA, the CDR3 is TGTGCCAGCAGCTTGGAAGTCGTGCGGGGGAGCACAGATACGCAGTATTTT.

The chain has TRBV6-4 and TRBJ2-2; D gene unclear. Germline CDR1 and CDR2: MRHNA and SNTAGT. Trimming pared 0 bases from V and 7 bases from J, leaving 3 bases between. CDR3 length: 12 residues. The CDR3 DNA follows: TGTGCCAGCAGTGACTCGAGCGGGGAGCTGTTTTTT. Translation gives CASSDSSGELFF.

The genes are TRBV10-3 and TRBJ2-7; 7 nucleotides line up with TRBD2. Looked up from germline, CDR1 is ENHRY and CDR2 is SYGVKD. Trimming removed 3 bases from V and 2 bases from J; junction bases left unmatched: 13. This CDR3 is built from 17 residues. CDR3 nucleotide sequence: TGTGCCATCAGTGACCCACTAGCGCCCGCCCCCACCTACGAGCAGTACTTC. This gives the protein CAISDPLAPAPTYEQYF.

This clone was recorded only once. The chain is built from TRBV6-4 and TRBJ2-3; no clear D. Germline V gene data show CDR1 as MRHNA and CDR2 as SNTAGT. The CDR3 has 14 amino acids. Trimming cost V 6 bases and J 0 bases, with 10 bases left between them. CDR3 DNA sequence: TGTGCCAGCAGAGTTAGCCAAAGCACAGATACGCAGTATTTT. Its translation: CASRVSQSTDTQYF.